The text below deals with one T cell receptor beta chain. What it binds is not known. Some clones are missing from TCRdb's copy, which holds only in-frame ones; the method was immunoSEQ multiplex PCR. Here the sample spans 65,000 to 100,000 clones, approximately 80% being singletons. This record comes from a study of T cell responses to AZD1222 COVID-19 vaccine. Broader study findings: Reportedly, nearly half of unique spike TCRs recognized epitopes outside B.1.351/B.1.1.7 mutations.

V lost 1 base to trimming and J lost 7 bases, with 11 bases between them. This CDR3 contains 14 residues. The germline V gene has CDR1 SSHAT and CDR2 FNYEAQ (reference sequence). This receptor was taken from an adult in good health. The chain uses TRBV7-7 and TRBJ2-1; no reliable D call. The sample was peripheral blood, taken on day 0 of AZD1222 vaccination. The CDR3 bases are TGTGCCAGCAGCTTAGGATCCCTCGGGAATGAGCAGTTCTTC. This encodes CASSLGSLGNEQFF.